This T cell receptor beta chain came from a study of beta chain features in type 1 diabetes. Study results and caveats: TCRB CDR3s from Type 1 diabetes patients were moderately but significantly shorter in all four CD4+ subsets.

Every donor provided one heparinised blood draw, which averaged about 116 mL. There are a few counts of this clone. Its antigen remains unknown. The whole isolated RNA underwent reverse transcription, so sequencing captured expressed TCRB transcripts. Here immunoSEQ multiplex PCR was the method, and the copy in TCRdb shows in-frame clones only, minus some. Among more than 250,000 clones, about a fifth were seen once, and the ten largest hold 0.028%. Material for sequencing was naive CD4+ T cells from blood. The sequence derives from a woman between 40 and 55 years old with type 1 diabetes.

The CDR3 DNA reads TGTGCCAGCATTATGACAGGGGCTGAAGCTTTCTTT. It yields the protein CASIMTGAEAFF. This chain joins TRBV28 and TRBJ1-1; 8 bases match TRBD1. There are 12 residues in the CDR3. Germline assignment: CDR1 MDHEN and CDR2 SYDVKM. V lost 7 bases and J lost 6; bases outside the gene matches: 4.